Presented here are 24 T cell receptor beta chains from one specimen sequenced in a study of blood T cells in healthy people across ages. The authors ran a second PCR of 7 to 11 cycles using a sample-barcoded 5' primer and a J-beta primer mix. TCRdb processed the 5' RACE reads anew with MiXCR; each CDR3 protein has one entry. The data contain about 1,000,000 distinct CDR3 sequences, under 45% of them singletons. Sequencing was carried out using blood. The receptors were gathered from a woman aged 55-75 years in good health.

V usage is TRBV27 and J usage is TRBJ1-4; 7 bases align to TRBD1. The CDR3 is 15 residues long. Unmatched junction bases numbered 5, after V lost 2 bases and J lost 5 bases. Germline CDR1 reads MNHEY; CDR2 reads SMNVEV (reference sequence). The CDR3 loop is CASSLRDSQNEKLFF. CDR3 sequence (DNA): TGTGCCAGCAGTTTAAGGGACAGCCAGAATGAAAAACTGTTTTTT.

This sequence joins TRBV9 and TRBJ2-3, with TRBD2 matching 10 bases. After removal of 6 bases from V and 8 bases from J, the junction contained 9 bases not matched to a gene. The V gene's germline CDR1 is SGDLS and CDR2 YYNGEE. CDR3 length equals 14 residues. In nucleotides, the CDR3 is TGTGCCAGCACCCGGGGGCTAGCGGGAGTTACGCAGTATTTT. Protein: CASTRGLAGVTQYF.

This sequence joins TRBV20-1 and TRBJ2-3; 12 nucleotides line up with TRBD1. Germline CDR1 and CDR2: DFQATT and SNEGSKA (reference sequence). The J segment lost 2 bases and the V segment lost 1 base, leaving 4 bases of the junction unmatched. The CDR3 is 16 amino acids. The DNA of the CDR3 is TGCAGTGCTAGAGTGGGGACAGGGGGCTTCACAGATACGCAGTATTTT. As protein: CSARVGTGGFTDTQYF.

CDR3 residues: CASSRTLAGREGNIQYF. The CDR3 DNA is TGTGCCAGCAGCCGGACACTAGCAGGGAGGGAGGGAAACATTCAGTACTTC. The chain uses TRBV3-1 and TRBJ2-4, with 7 nucleotides matching TRBD2. The CDR3 is 17 residues long. Germline-derived CDR1 and CDR2 are LGHDT and YNNKEL (reference sequence). Trimming removed 4 bases from V and 6 bases from J; junction bases left unmatched: 15. Drawing the rest from reference TRBV3-1 and TRBJ2-4, the complete variable domain is DTAVSQTPKYLVTQMGNDKSIKCEQNLGHDTMYWYKQDSKKFLKIMFSYNNKELIINETVPNRFSPKSPDKAHLNLHINSLELGDSAVYFCASSRTLAGREGNIQYFGAGTRLSVL.

This chain connects TRBV5-1 to TRBJ2-3, with 12 nucleotides matching TRBD2. This CDR3 has 16 amino acids. Per germline, CDR1 SGHRS and CDR2 YFSETQ. After removal of 9 bases from V and 5 bases from J, the junction contained 13 bases not matched to a gene. CDR3 bases: TGCGCCAACAGTGACCCCCCGGGACTAGCGGGAGATACGCAGTATTTT. It codes for CANSDPPGLAGDTQYF.

This clonotype has only a few counts. This chain uses TRBV7-2 with TRBJ1-5, with D perhaps TRBD1 (5 bases). CDR1 SGHTA and CDR2 FQGNSA come from the germline V gene. The CDR3 consists of 15 residues. V shed 2 bases and J shed 4 bases, with 12 bases lying between them. This CDR3 is CASSLRQGWNQPQHF. As DNA, the CDR3 is TGTGCCAGCAGCTTAAGGCAGGGATGGAATCAGCCCCAGCATTTT.

This chain connects TRBV3-1 to TRBJ1-5, with D tentatively TRBD1 (5 bases). The CDR3 runs 15 residues. Between the trimmed V and J ends, which lost 6 bases and 9 bases, there was a span of 21 bases. Germline values: CDR1 LGHDT, CDR2 YNNKEL (reference sequence). Here the CDR3 DNA reads TGTGCCAGCAGTCTTACCGGGACGGCCGAATCGCCCCAGCATTTT. Its translation is CASSLTGTAESPQHF.

The J gene is TRBJ2-1, the V gene TRBV27; maybe TRBD2 (5 bases). Germline CDR1 and CDR2: MNHEY and SMNVEV (reference sequence). Deletions cut 7 bases from V and 5 bases from J, with 15 bases between. The CDR3 loop spans 14 amino acids. CDR3 sequence (DNA): TGTGCCAGCAATCCCTTCCCACTAGACAATGAGCAGTTCTTC. Residues: CASNPFPLDNEQFF.

This clonotype was seen more than once but under ten times. V is TRBV27 and J is TRBJ2-7, with D possibly matching TRBD2 (5 bases). V was shortened by 5 bases and J by 0 bases, with 14 bases between the two germline ends. Germline-derived CDR1 and CDR2 are MNHEY and SMNVEV (reference sequence). The CDR3 sequence is 15 residues long. The CDR3 loop reads CASSLTPGNSYEQYF. In DNA, the CDR3 is TGTGCCAGCAGTCTTACCCCCGGGAACTCCTACGAGCAGTACTTC.

V and J are TRBV27 and TRBJ1-5; 8 bases fit TRBD1. The germline gives CDR1 MNHEY, CDR2 SMNVEV (reference sequence). The CDR3 sequence is 14 residues long. The J segment lost 7 bases and the V segment lost 5 bases, leaving 7 bases of the junction unmatched. The CDR3 DNA reads TGTGCCAGCAGTAGGACAGGGAAGGCGCAGCCCCAGCATTTT. Translation gives CASSRTGKAQPQHF.

The chain recombines TRBV7-2 with TRBJ2-7, with 13 bases fitting TRBD2. The V segment lost 6 bases and the J segment 6 bases; nucleotides outside the gene matches: 5. CDR1 is SGHTA and CDR2 is FQGNSA in the germline V gene. This CDR3 is 14 amino acids long. DNA for the CDR3: TGTGCCAGCAGTTCATGGACTAGCGGGGGCGAGCAGTACTTC. As protein: CASSSWTSGGEQYF.

Here the CDR3 DNA reads TGTGCCAGCAGTGAACGTCGGGGGGAGCTGTTTTTT. Its protein is CASSERRGELFF. The chain recombines TRBV2 with TRBJ2-2; no clear D. V gave up 2 bases and J gave up 8 bases, with 6 bases separating them. Germline V gives CDR1 SNHLY, CDR2 FYNNEI. The CDR3 contains 12 residues.

The chain uses TRBV6-1 and TRBJ2-5; TRBD1 matches at 9 bases. Unmatched junction bases numbered 9, after V lost 2 bases and J lost 5 bases. Germline V CDR1 and CDR2: MNHNS, SASEGT. This CDR3 comprises 16 residues. Here the CDR3 DNA reads TGTGCCAGCAGTGAATTGGGGACAGGGACGCGGGAGACCCAGTACTTC. Amino acids: CASSELGTGTRETQYF.

This clonotype has more than one count but fewer than ten. The genes are TRBV4-2 and TRBJ1-1; 8 positions agree with TRBD1. Germline CDR1 is LGHNA and CDR2 is YNFKEQ. The CDR3 length is 16 residues. After removal of 3 bases from V and 2 bases from J, the junction contained 8 bases not matched to a gene. CDR3: CASSQEETGDNTEAFF. CDR3 nucleotides: TGTGCCAGCAGCCAGGAAGAGACAGGGGATAACACTGAAGCTTTCTTT.

This chain joins TRBV7-2 and TRBJ2-7, with D perhaps being TRBD1 or TRBD2 (6 bases each). The CDR3 loop spans 15 amino acids. Looked up from germline, CDR1 is SGHTA and CDR2 is FQGNSA. The germline V and J ends were trimmed by 6 bases and 4 bases, with 19 bases remaining between them. In DNA, the CDR3 is TGTGCCAGCAGTTATAGGGGTGGGGGGCTTTACGAGCAGTACTTC. Translation gives CASSYRGGGLYEQYF.

V and J are TRBV2 and TRBJ2-5; 7 bases line up with TRBD1. Per the germline V gene, CDR1 is SNHLY and CDR2 is FYNNEI. V trimming: 7 bases; J trimming: 4 bases; junction bases outside the gene matches: 6. This CDR3 spans 13 amino acids. The CDR3: CASTLGQRETQYF. CDR3 sequence (DNA): TGTGCCAGCACCCTGGGACAGCGAGAGACCCAGTACTTC.

J is TRBJ2-7 and V is TRBV7-3, with D possibly matching TRBD1 (6 bases). The CDR3 totals 13 residues. Trimming cost V 4 bases and J 6 bases, with 13 bases left between them. Germline V gene data show CDR1 as SGHTA and CDR2 as FQGTGA. The chain's CDR3 is CASSSRTGSEQYF. Here the CDR3 DNA reads TGTGCCAGCAGCTCCCGCACAGGGAGCGAGCAGTACTTC.

This chain connects TRBV20-1 to TRBJ1-4; tentatively, D is TRBD1 (6 bases). Deletions cut 6 bases from V and 4 bases from J, with 18 bases between. CDR3 size: 15 residues. Looked up from germline, CDR1 is DFQATT and CDR2 is SNEGSKA (reference sequence). The CDR3 here is CSAGGSDRDNEKLFF. The CDR3 DNA reads TGCAGTGCAGGGGGGAGTGACCGAGATAATGAAAAACTGTTTTTT.

V usage is TRBV10-2 and J usage is TRBJ1-5; 7 bases match TRBD1. CDR1 and CDR2 (germline): WSHSY, SAAADI. CDR3 length: 13 amino acids. V was pared by 7 bases and J by 3 bases, with 3 bases of the junction left unmatched. The CDR3 spells CASTGTDNQPQHF. In DNA form, the CDR3 reads TGCGCCAGCACCGGGACAGACAATCAGCCCCAGCATTTT.

As to this clonotype: A read error may be the cause here, since a much bigger clone is one base away. CDR3 loop: CASSRGTVSYEQYF. CDR3 nucleotides: TGTGCCAGCAGCCGCGGGACAGTCTCCTACGAGCAGTACTTC. This sequence joins TRBV7-6 and TRBJ2-7, with D perhaps matching TRBD1 (7 bases). In germline, CDR1 is SGHVS, CDR2 FNYEAQ. The V end was cut by 5 bases, the J end by 0 bases, with 11 bases between. The length of the CDR3 is 14 residues.

The rearrangement joins TRBV9 to TRBJ2-7, with a tentative D call TRBD1 (5 bases). The length of the CDR3 is 14 residues. V lost 3 bases and J lost 2, with 12 bases in between. Germline CDR1 reads SGDLS; CDR2 reads YYNGEE. The CDR3 nucleotides are TGTGCCAGCAGCGGGGGCCGATGGCCCTACGAGCAGTACTTC. Translation gives CASSGGRWPYEQYF.

V and J are TRBV7-9 and TRBJ2-7; 7 bases fit TRBD2. V was pared by 5 bases and J by 9 bases, with 13 bases of the junction left unmatched. Germline V gene data show CDR1 as SEHNR and CDR2 as FQNEAQ (reference sequence). CDR3 length equals 14 residues. CDR3 sequence reads: CASSPQGGREWQYF. The CDR3, as DNA: TGTGCCAGCAGCCCTCAAGGCGGGAGAGAGTGGCAGTACTTC.

The V call is TRBV6-5, the J call TRBJ1-5; TRBD1 is a possible D gene (5 bases). The CDR3 is 19 residues long. V gave up 2 bases and J gave up 4 bases, with 24 bases separating them. Germline CDR1 is MNHEY and CDR2 is SVGAGI. The CDR3 spells CASSYNPGRGQYINQPQHF. Written as DNA, the CDR3 is TGTGCCAGCAGTTACAACCCGGGTAGGGGCCAATATATTAATCAGCCCCAGCATTTT.

The J gene is TRBJ2-7, the V gene TRBV27; 7 bases are a match to TRBD1. Germline lookup yields CDR1 MNHEY and CDR2 SMNVEV (reference sequence). J was trimmed by 1 base and V by 6 bases; bases with no gene match: 15. The CDR3 extends over 17 amino acids. CDR3 in amino acids: CASSFSGTDGTSYEQYF. DNA for the CDR3: TGTGCCAGCAGCTTCTCAGGGACAGATGGAACTTCCTACGAGCAGTACTTC.